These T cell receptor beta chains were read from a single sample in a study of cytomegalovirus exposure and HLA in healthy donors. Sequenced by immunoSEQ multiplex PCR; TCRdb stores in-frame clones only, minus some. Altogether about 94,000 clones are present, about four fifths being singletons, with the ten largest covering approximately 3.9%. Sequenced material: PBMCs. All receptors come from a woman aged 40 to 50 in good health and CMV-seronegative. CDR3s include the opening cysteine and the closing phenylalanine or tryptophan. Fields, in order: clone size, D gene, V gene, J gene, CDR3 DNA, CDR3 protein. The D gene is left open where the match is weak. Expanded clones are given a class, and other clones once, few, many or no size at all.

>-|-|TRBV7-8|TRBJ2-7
TGTGCCAGCAGCGCACTCCGCGAGCAGTACTTC
CASSALREQYF
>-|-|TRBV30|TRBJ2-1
TGTGCCTGGAGTGTGGGCAGGATCTACAATGAGCAGTTCTTC
CAWSVGRIYNEQFF
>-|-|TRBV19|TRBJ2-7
TGTGCCAGTAGTAGGGGGGGGCGAGTGGGCGAGCAGTACTTC
CASSRGGRVGEQYF
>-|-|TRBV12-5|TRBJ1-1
TGTGCTAGTGGTTCGGTCGGGGAGGAAGCTTTCTTT
CASGSVGEEAFF
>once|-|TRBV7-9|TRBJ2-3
TGTGCCAGCAGCTTAGGGTACAGGCCCACAGATACGCAGTATTTT
CASSLGYRPTDTQYF
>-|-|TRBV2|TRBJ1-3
TGTGCCAGCAGTGATGGGGGGTATGGAAACACCATATATTTT
CASSDGGYGNTIYF
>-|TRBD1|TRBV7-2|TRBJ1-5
TGTGCCAGCAGCTTAGTGGGACAGGGGGGGAATAGCAATCAGCCCCAGCATTTT
CASSLVGQGGNSNQPQHF
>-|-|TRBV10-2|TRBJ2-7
TGCGCCAGCAGTGAGAACAGGGCGGGTTACGAGCAGTACTTC
CASSENRAGYEQYF
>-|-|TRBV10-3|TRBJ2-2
TGTGCCGTGCCCCGGGACACACTAAACACCGGGGAGCTGTTTTTT
CAVPRDTLNTGELFF
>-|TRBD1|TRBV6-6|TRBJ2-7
TGTGCCAGCAGTTACCCCCGGGACAGGGGGGGCGAGCAGTACTTC
CASSYPRDRGGEQYF
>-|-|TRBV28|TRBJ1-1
TGTGCCAGCAGTTCACATACAATAGCGACTGAAGCTTTCTTT
CASSSHTIATEAFF
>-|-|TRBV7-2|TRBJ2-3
TGTGCCAGCAGCTTAGGGTCCCGGCAGGGGCAAGATACGCAGTATTTT
CASSLGSRQGQDTQYF
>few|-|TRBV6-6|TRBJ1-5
TGTGCCAGCAGTTACTCTGAGGTCGGACAGCCCCAGCATTTT
CASSYSEVGQPQHF
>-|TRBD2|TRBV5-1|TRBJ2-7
TGCGCCAGCAGGCCCAGCGGGGGCGCCTCTCCCTACGAGCAGTACTTC
CASRPSGGASPYEQYF
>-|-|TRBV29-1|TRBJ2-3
TGCAGCGTTGATAGGAGTGGTAGGAGGGGCACAGATACGCAGTATTTT
CSVDRSGRRGTDTQYF
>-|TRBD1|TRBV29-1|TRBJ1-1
TGCAGCGCGTTGACAGGGGAGAACACTGAAGCTTTCTTT
CSALTGENTEAFF
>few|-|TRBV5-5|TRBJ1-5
TGTGCCAGCAGCTTGTTGGAAGGGGCTTGGCAGCCCCAGCATTTT
CASSLLEGAWQPQHF
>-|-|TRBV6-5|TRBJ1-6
TGTGCCAGCAGTTACCCCCAGGGAAATTCACCCCTCCACTTT
CASSYPQGNSPLHF
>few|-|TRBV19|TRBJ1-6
TGTGCCAGTAGTCCGTCATTCTCCAAGGGGACACCCCTCCACTTT
CASSPSFSKGTPLHF
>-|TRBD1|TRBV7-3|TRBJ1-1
TGTGCCAGCAGCCGGGACAGGGACGCTGAAGCTTTCTTT
CASSRDRDAEAFF
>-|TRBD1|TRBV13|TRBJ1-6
TGTGCCAGCAGGTCACAGGGGGCAGGTAATTCACCCCTCCACTTT
CASRSQGAGNSPLHF
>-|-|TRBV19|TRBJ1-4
TGTGCCAGTAGTATTCTCAGGGATAATGAAAAACTGTTTTTT
CASSILRDNEKLFF
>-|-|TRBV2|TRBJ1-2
TGTGCCAGCACCTCAGGGACAAACTATGGCTACACCTTC
CASTSGTNYGYTF
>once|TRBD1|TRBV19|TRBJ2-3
TGTGCCAGTAGTAAGACAGGGGGCCTCTATGATACGCAGTATTTT
CASSKTGGLYDTQYF
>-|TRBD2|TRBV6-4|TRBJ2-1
TGTGCCAGCAGTGCATTTTTTTCTAGCGGGGGGATCCCCCATGAGCAGTTCTTC
CASSAFFSSGGIPHEQFF
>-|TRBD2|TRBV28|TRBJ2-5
TGTGCCAGCAGTTTGGGCGGGGGACTTCGAGAGACCCAGTACTTC
CASSLGGGLRETQYF
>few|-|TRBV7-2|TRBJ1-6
TGTGCCAGCAGCCCCCCGGGGGGGCCGGGGAGTTCACCCCTCCACTTT
CASSPPGGPGSSPLHF
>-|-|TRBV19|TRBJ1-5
TGTGCCAGTAGTAAGGCCCCGGCAGGCGATAGCAATCAGCCCCAGCATTTT
CASSKAPAGDSNQPQHF
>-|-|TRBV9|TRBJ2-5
TGTGCCAGCAGCGCAGAAACAGAGACCCAGTACTTC
CASSAETETQYF
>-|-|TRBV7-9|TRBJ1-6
TGTGCCAGCAGCCCACCCTTAGGTGACAGGATCAATTCACCCCTCCACTTT
CASSPPLGDRINSPLHF
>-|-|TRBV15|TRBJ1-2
TGTGCCACCAGCAGAGATCTAGGTGAGATGAGCTATGGCTACACCTTC
CATSRDLGEMSYGYTF
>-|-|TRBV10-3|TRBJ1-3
TGTGCCATCAGTGAGTCGGGGGACTTCGGCACCATATATTTT
CAISESGDFGTIYF
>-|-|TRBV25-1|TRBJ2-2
TGTGCCAGCAGTGGCCAGGGTTTCACCGGGGAGCTGTTTTTT
CASSGQGFTGELFF
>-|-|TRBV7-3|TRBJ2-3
TGTGCCAGCAGCTTACTCGCGGGCACAGATACGCAGTATTTT
CASSLLAGTDTQYF